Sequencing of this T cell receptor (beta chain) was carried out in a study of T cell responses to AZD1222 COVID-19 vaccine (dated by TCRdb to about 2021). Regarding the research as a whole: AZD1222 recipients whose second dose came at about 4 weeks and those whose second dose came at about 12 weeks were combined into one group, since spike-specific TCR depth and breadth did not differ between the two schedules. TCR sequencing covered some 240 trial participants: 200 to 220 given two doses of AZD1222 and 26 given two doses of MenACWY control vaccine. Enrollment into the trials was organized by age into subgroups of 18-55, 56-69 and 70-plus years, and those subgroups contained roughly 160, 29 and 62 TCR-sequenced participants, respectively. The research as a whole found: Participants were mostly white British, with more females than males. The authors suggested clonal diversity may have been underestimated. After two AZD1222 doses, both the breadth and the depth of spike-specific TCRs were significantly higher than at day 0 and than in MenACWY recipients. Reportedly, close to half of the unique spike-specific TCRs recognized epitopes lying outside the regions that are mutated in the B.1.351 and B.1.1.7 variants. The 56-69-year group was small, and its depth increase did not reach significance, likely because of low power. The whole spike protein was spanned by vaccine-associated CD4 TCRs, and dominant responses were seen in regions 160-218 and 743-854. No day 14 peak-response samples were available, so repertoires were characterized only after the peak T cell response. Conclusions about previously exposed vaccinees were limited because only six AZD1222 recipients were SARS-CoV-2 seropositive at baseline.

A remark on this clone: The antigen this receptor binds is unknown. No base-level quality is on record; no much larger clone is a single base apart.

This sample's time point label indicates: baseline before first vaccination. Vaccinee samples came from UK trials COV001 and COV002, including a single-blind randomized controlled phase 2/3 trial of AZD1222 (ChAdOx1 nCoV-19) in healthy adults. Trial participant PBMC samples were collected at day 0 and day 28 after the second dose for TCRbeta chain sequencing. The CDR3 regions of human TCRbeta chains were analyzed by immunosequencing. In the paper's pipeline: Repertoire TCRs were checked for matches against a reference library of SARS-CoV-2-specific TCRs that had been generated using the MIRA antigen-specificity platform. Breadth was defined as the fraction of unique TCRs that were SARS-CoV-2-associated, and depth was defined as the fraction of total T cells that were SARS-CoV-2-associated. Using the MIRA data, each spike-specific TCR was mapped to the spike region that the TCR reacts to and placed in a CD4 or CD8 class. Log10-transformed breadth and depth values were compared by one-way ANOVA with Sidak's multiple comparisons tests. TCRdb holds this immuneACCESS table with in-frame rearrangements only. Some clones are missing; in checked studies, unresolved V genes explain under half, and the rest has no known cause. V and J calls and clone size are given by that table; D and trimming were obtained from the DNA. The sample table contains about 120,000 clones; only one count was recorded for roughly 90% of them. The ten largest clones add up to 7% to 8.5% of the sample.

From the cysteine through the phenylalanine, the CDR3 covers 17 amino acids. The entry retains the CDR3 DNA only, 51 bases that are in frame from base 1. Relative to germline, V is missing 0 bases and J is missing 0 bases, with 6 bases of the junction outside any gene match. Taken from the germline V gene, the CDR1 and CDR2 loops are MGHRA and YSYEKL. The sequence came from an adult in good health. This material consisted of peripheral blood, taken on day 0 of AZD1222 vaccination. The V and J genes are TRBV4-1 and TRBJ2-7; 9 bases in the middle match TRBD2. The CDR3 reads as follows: CASSQDRLAGSSYEQYF. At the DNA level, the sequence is TGCGCCAGCAGCCAAGATCGCCTAGCGGGAAGCTCCTACGAGCAGTACTTC.